What follows describes a single T cell receptor (beta chain). This CDR3 spans 12 amino acids. V was pared by 5 bases and J by 7 bases, with 11 bases between. CDR1 is SGHAT, CDR2 FQNNGV, per germline. TCRdb reanalysed the RT-PCR reads using MiXCR and keeps one entry per CDR3 protein. The sample consists of about 700,000 distinct CDR3 sequences, approximately 15% of them appearing once. The sample consisted of memory CD4+ T cells from blood. The TCR sequence derives from a female donor in good health, serving as a healthy control. This sequence joins TRBV11-2 and TRBJ1-2; D gene ambiguous. Written as DNA, the CDR3 is TGTGCCAGCAGCCCCGAGGGTTTTGGCTACACCTTC. Its protein product is CASSPEGFGYTF. Complete variable domain (other parts from reference TRBV11-2 and TRBJ1-2): EAGVAQSPRYKIIEKRQSVAFWCNPISGHATLYWYQQILGQGPKLLIQFQNNGVVDDSQLPKDRFSAERLKGVDSTLKIQPAKLEDSAVYLCASSPEGFGYTFGSGTRLTVV.